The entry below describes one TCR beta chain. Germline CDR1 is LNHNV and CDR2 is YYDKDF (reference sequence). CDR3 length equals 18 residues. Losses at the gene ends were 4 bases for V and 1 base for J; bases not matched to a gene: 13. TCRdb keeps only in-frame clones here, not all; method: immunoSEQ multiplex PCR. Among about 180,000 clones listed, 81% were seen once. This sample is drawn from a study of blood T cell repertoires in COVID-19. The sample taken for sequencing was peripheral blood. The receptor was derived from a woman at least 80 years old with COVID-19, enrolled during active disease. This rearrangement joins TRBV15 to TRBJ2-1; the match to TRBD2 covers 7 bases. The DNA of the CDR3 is TGTGCCACCAGCATTCCGTGGGTGCGGGGGAAGTCCTACAATGAGCAGTTCTTC. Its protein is CATSIPWVRGKSYNEQFF.